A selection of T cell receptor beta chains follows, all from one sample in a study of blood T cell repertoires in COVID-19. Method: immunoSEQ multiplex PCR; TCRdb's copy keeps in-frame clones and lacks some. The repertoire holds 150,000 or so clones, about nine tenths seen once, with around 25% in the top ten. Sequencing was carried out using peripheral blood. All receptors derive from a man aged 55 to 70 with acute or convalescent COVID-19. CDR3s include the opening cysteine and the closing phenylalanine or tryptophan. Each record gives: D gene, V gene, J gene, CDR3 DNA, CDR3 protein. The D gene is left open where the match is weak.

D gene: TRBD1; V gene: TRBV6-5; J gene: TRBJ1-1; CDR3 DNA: TGTGCCAGCAACCTGTTGACAGGGGTAAACACTGAAGCTTTCTTT; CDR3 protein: CASNLLTGVNTEAFF
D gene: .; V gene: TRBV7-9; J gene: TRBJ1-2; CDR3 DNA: TGTGCCAGCAGCACCTCCCCACAGGGACATGGCTACACCTTC; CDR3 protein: CASSTSPQGHGYTF
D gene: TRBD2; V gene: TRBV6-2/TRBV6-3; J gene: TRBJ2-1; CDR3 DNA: TGTGCCAGCAGTTACGCACTAGCGGGGTACAATGAGCAGTTCTTC; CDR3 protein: CASSYALAGYNEQFF
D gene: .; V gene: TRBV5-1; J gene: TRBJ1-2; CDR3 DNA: TGCGCCAGCAGCCTCCTGGGAGGAGCTAACTATGGCTACACCTTC; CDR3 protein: CASSLLGGANYGYTF
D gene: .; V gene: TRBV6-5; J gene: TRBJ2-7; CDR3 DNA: TGTGCCAGCAGTTACTCCGACAGCTACGAGCAGTACTTC; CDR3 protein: CASSYSDSYEQYF
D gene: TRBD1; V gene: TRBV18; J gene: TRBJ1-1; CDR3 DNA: TGTGCCAGCTCACCCCTAGAGGTAGGGGGCAACACTGAAGCTTTCTTT; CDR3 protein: CASSPLEVGGNTEAFF
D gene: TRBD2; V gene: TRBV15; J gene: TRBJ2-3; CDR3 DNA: TGTGCCACCAGCAGTCCCCGGACTAGCGGGAGCACAGATACGCAGTATTTT; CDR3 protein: CATSSPRTSGSTDTQYF
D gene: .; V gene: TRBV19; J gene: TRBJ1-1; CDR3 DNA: TGTGCCGGATCGGACAGCCCGAACACTGAAGCTTTCTTT; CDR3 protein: CAGSDSPNTEAFF
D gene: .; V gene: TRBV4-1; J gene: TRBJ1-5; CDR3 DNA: TGCGCCAGCAGCCAAGTCGACCTCAGGGGTAGCAATCAGCCCCAGCATTTT; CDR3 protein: CASSQVDLRGSNQPQHF
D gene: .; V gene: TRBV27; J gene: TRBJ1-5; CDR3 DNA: TGTGCCAGCAGTTTGAAAGGGGTTAGCAATCAGCCCCAGCATTTT; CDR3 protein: CASSLKGVSNQPQHF
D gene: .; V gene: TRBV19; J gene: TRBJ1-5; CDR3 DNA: TGTGCCACTTTAGACAGGTACCAGAGCCAGCCCCAGCATTTT; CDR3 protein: CATLDRYQSQPQHF
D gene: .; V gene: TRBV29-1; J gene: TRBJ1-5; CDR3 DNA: TGCAGCGTTGGAACAGGGATTAATCAGCCCCAGCATTTT; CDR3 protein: CSVGTGINQPQHF
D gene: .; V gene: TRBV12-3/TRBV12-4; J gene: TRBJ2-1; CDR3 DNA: TGTGCCAGCAGCCTTGCAGGTGAGCAGTTCTTC; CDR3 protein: CASSLAGEQFF
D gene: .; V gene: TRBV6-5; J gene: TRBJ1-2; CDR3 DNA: TGTGCCAGCTTAGGGGCCGTGGGGTATGGCTACACCTTC; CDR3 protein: CASLGAVGYGYTF
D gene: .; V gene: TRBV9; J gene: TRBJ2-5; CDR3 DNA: TGTGCCAGCAGCGCGTCTATTCAAGAGACCCAGTACTTC; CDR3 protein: CASSASIQETQYF
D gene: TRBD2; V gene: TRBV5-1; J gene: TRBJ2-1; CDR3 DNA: TGCGCCAGCAGCTTCTTTCGGGGGGGCTTCAATGAGCAGTTCTTC; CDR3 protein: CASSFFRGGFNEQFF